The clone carrying this T cell receptor beta chain was seen repeatedly, ten times or more. Its antigen remains unknown. Through Arm-PCR of CDR3 regions and iRepertoire HTBI primers, TCR beta libraries were built. TCRdb used MiXCR to reprocess the multiplex PCR reads, holding one entry per CDR3 protein. The sample holds hundreds of thousands of distinct CDR3 sequences, roughly 15% seen once. V lost 2 bases and J lost 1, with 8 bases in between. Germline V gene lookup returns CDR1 GTSNPN and CDR2 SVGIG (reference sequence). This CDR3 has 13 residues. These data come from a study of regulatory T cells in long-lasting Graves disease. Study results and limitations: It was possible that the small sample size reduced accuracy. Segments TRBV28, TRBJ1-2 and TRBJ2-5 showed preferential usage in persistent disease.

The time point is: newly diagnosed GD, antithyroid drugs for less than 3 months. RNA extracted from PBMCs served as the sequencing template. A further study also used this sample, focusing on T cells in Graves' hyperthyroidism and ophthalmopathy. As that report states: The authors deemed Graves' hyperthyroidism stable absent ophthalmopathy progression within 18 months. Most clonotypes expanded in thyroid above 0.001 were likewise present in blood.

This receptor was identified in a woman in her twenties or thirties with Graves disease. The sample here was peripheral blood mononuclear cells (PBMCs), taken at new diagnosis, from a patient treated with antithyroid drugs. The chain is built from TRBV30 and TRBJ1-1; D perhaps matches TRBD1 (6 bases). The CDR3 DNA reads TGTGCCTGGAGTATAGGGGGGAACACTGAAGCTTTCTTT. Its translation: CAWSIGGNTEAFF.